This T cell receptor (beta chain) originates from a study of T cell changes during pregnancy in multiple sclerosis. Profiled with immunoSEQ multiplex PCR; TCRdb holds only in-frame clones, not every one. In the table there are 50,000 to 65,000 clones, 90% of which are singletons. The sequence was obtained from a female donor in good health, enrolled as a control in a pregnancy study. The sequences come from peripheral blood, collected in the first trimester of pregnancy.

As DNA, the CDR3 is TGTGCCAGTATCGGGGGTAGGGACAGTGGGACCTCTAGCAATCAGCCCCAGCATTTT. Its translation is CASIGGRDSGTSSNQPQHF. This rearrangement joins TRBV19 to TRBJ1-5; 7 bases line up with TRBD1. Germline CDR1 is LNHDA and CDR2 is SQIVND (reference sequence). Germline trimming cut 7 bases from V and 0 bases from J; bases unmatched to any gene: 18. This CDR3 region has 19 residues.